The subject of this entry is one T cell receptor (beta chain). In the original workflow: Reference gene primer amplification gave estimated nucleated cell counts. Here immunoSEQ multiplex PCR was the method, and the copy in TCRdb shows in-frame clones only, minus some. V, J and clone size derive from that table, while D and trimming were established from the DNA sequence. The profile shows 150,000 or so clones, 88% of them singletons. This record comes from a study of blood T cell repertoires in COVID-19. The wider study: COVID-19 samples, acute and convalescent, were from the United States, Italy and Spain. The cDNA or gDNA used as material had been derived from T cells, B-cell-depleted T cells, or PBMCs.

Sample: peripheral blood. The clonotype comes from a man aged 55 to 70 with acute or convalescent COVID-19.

CDR3 sequence (DNA): TGCGCCAGCAGCCGCGGACAGCGGAACACTGAAGCTTTCTTT. Translating it yields CASSRGQRNTEAFF. This chain links TRBV4-1 with TRBJ1-1, with D maybe TRBD1 (6 bases). Deletions cut 4 bases from V and 1 base from J, with 10 bases between. The CDR3 sequence is 14 residues long. Germline-derived CDR1 and CDR2 are MGHRA and YSYEKL.